This entry features one T cell receptor (beta chain) sequence. Its specificity is unknown. The PCR was carried out with 60 Vbeta primers and 13 Jbeta primers. Libraries were prepared by immunoSEQ multiplex PCR; TCRdb keeps only in-frame clonotypes and omits some of them. The data show 150,000 or so clones, 70% to 80% seen once. There are 15 residues in the CDR3. V was clipped by 6 bases and J by 0 bases; unmatched bases: 5. Germline V gene data show CDR1 as SGHRS and CDR2 as YFSETQ. This sample was included in a study of cytomegalovirus exposure and HLA in healthy donors. Looking at the study overall: An early release of data contained about 85 million unique TCRs, which came from HLA-typed donors. Overall study results and limits: The study found most TCR sequences rare, yet found some public TCRs in many donors. TCR beta sequences numbering around 15,000 were associated with HLA alleles at 0.05 false discovery rate in a later analysis. The analysis excluded some indistinguishable V segments, including TRBV6-2 and TRBV6-3.

Material: PBMCs. The source is a man in his forties or fifties in good health and CMV-seropositive. This sequence joins TRBV5-1 and TRBJ2-7; 11 positions agree with TRBD1. The CDR3 region is CASNVGTGGSYEQYF. In nucleotides, the CDR3 is TGCGCCAGCAACGTCGGGACAGGGGGCTCCTACGAGCAGTACTTC.